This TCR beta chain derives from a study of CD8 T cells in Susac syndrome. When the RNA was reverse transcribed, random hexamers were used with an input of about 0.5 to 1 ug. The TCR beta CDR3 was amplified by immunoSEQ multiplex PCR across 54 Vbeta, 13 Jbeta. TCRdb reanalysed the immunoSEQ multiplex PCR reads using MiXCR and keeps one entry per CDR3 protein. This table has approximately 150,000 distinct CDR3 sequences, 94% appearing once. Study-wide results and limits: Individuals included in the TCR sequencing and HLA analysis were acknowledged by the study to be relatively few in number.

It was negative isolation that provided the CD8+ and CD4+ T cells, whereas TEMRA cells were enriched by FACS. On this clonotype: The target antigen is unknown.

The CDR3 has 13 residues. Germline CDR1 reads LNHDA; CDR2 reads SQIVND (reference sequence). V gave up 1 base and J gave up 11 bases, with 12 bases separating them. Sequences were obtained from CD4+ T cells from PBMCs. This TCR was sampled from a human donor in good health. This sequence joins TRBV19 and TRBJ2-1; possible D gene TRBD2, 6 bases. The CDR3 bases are TGTGCCAGTAGTATAGCCGACGGGGGAAAGCAGTTCTTC. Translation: CASSIADGGKQFF.